This T cell receptor (beta chain) was captured by sequencing in a study of OX40 agonist ivuxolimab in advanced cancers. The CDR3 totals 14 residues. Trimming left V 0 bases short and J 1 base short, with 7 bases between. The V gene's germline CDR1 is SGHTS and CDR2 YDEGEE. Repertoires were generated with immunoSEQ multiplex PCR, while TCRdb's copy carries only in-frame clones and drops some. The sample includes roughly 70,000 clones, 90% of them seen just once. Sequencing was performed on CD4+ or CD8+ T cells sorted from blood, taken in a trial of the OX40 agonist ivuxolimab. The source of this sequence is an adult with an advanced solid tumor such as melanoma, head and neck, liver or kidney cancer. V and J are TRBV5-8 and TRBJ2-5, with D unresolved. CDR3 bases: TGTGCCAGCAGCTTGGGCTACACCCAAGAGACCCAGTACTTC. It yields the protein CASSLGYTQETQYF.